The 25 T cell receptor beta chains given below trace back to one sample, sequenced in a study of blood T cell repertoires in COVID-19. The table came from immunoSEQ multiplex PCR; TCRdb's copy has only in-frame clones and leaves some out. The sample lists 30,000 to 35,000 clones, 85% to 95% occurring once. The sample comprised peripheral blood. The receptors come from a human donor in a cohort sampled during active COVID-19.

The rearrangement joins TRBV11-2 to TRBJ1-1; TRBD1 is a possible D gene (6 bases). V dropped 0 bases and J dropped 10 bases, with 15 bases sitting between them. Per the germline V gene, CDR1 is SGHAT and CDR2 is FQNNGV. The CDR3 consists of 14 residues. The CDR3 DNA reads as TGTGCCAGCAGCTTAGACCCGGGCAGGGGACGAGCTTTCTTT. Protein sequence: CASSLDPGRGRAFF.

The chain joins TRBV5-1 to TRBJ2-3, with TRBD2 identical over 9 bases. Germline CDR1 is SGHRS and CDR2 is YFSETQ. The ends lost 3 bases at V and 4 bases at J; junction bases unmatched: 12. The CDR3 has 17 amino acids. CDR3 protein: CASSYLAGASSSDTQYF. CDR3 bases: TGCGCCAGCAGCTACTTAGCGGGAGCCTCCTCGTCAGATACGCAGTATTTT.

This clone was counted a single time. This chain uses TRBV30 with TRBJ1-2; tentative D call: TRBD1 (5 bases). The germline V and J ends were trimmed by 0 bases and 3 bases, with 5 bases remaining between them. This CDR3 is built from 12 residues. Germline V gene sequence: CDR1 GTSNPN, CDR2 SVGIG (reference sequence). The CDR3 sequence is CAWSVRDYGYTF. CDR3 nucleotides: TGTGCCTGGAGTGTCAGGGACTATGGCTACACCTTC.

This chain links TRBV3-1 (or the pseudogene TRBV3-2) with TRBJ2-7, with 12 bases aligning to TRBD2. The germline CDR1 and CDR2 sequences are LGHDT and YNNKEL (reference sequence). The length of the CDR3 is 16 residues. The ends lost 3 bases at V and 3 bases at J; junction bases unmatched: 6. CDR3 nucleotide sequence: TGTGCCAGCAGCCATCTGCTAGCGGGAGGGTTCTACGAGCAGTACTTC. Protein product: CASSHLLAGGFYEQYF.

The CDR3 DNA sequence: TGTGCCTGGGCGGGACAACCCTCGAATTCACCCCTCCACTTT. Amino acids: CAWAGQPSNSPLHF. The rearrangement uses TRBV30 and TRBJ1-6; D may be TRBD1 (6 bases). In germline, CDR1 is GTSNPN, CDR2 SVGIG (reference sequence). This CDR3 spans 14 amino acids. Trimming left V 5 bases short and J 7 bases short, with 15 bases between.

The rearrangement uses TRBV29-1 and TRBJ2-6, with 9 bases matching TRBD1. Germline-derived CDR1 and CDR2 are SQVTM and ANQGSEA. Losses at the gene ends were 6 bases for V and 1 base for J; bases not matched to a gene: 10. CDR3 size: 17 residues. The CDR3 protein is CSVATGGIGSGANVLTF. CDR3 in DNA: TGCAGCGTCGCTACAGGGGGCATAGGGTCTGGGGCCAACGTCCTGACTTTC.

This chain connects TRBV25-1 to TRBJ2-3; D might be TRBD2 (6 bases). V was trimmed by 0 bases and J by 9 bases, leaving 10 bases between them. CDR1 and CDR2 from the germline V gene are MGHDK and SYGVNS. This CDR3 comprises 13 residues. This chain's CDR3 is CASSEYKRATQYF. CDR3 sequence (DNA): TGTGCCAGCAGTGAATATAAGCGGGCCACGCAGTATTTT.

The chain uses TRBV7-3 and TRBJ2-1; 7 bases match TRBD1. Germline CDR1 is SGHTA and CDR2 is FQGTGA. V shed 2 bases, J shed 7 bases, and the junction held 11 bases outside the gene matches. The CDR3 is 16 amino acids. The CDR3 reads CASSLATGTVRNEQFF. DNA for the CDR3: TGTGCCAGCAGCTTAGCCACCGGGACAGTAAGGAATGAGCAGTTCTTC.

The J gene is TRBJ1-1, the V gene TRBV3-1 (or the pseudogene TRBV3-2), with TRBD1 as a possible D gene (5 bases). The CDR3 sequence is 15 residues long. The V end was cut by 3 bases, the J end by 1 base, with 12 bases between. Germline CDR1 LGHDT, CDR2 YNNKEL (reference sequence). CDR3 nucleotides: TGTGCCAGCAGCCAGTCACCGACAGCGAACACTGAAGCTTTCTTT. It yields the protein CASSQSPTANTEAFF.

The J gene is TRBJ2-5, the V gene TRBV7-2, with unresolved D. Germline V gene sequence: CDR1 SGHTA, CDR2 FQGNSA. V lost 4 bases, J lost 4 bases, and 13 bases lay in between. The CDR3 has 14 residues. The CDR3 DNA reads as TGTGCCAGCAGCTCCGAGATTTTTAGAGAGACCCAGTACTTC. Translating gives CASSSEIFRETQYF.

The chain carries TRBV6-5 and TRBJ2-1, with D possibly TRBD2 on 6 matching bases. The CDR3 contains 14 residues. V lost 7 bases and J lost 5, with 15 bases in between. Germline assignment: CDR1 MNHEY and CDR2 SVGAGI. This CDR3 reads CASKPGLDNNEQFF. In nucleotides, the CDR3 is TGTGCCAGCAAGCCGGGACTGGACAACAATGAGCAGTTCTTC.

This clone was observed a handful of times. This chain connects TRBV7-6 to TRBJ2-1; 10 bases are shared with TRBD2. Unmatched junction bases numbered 8, after V lost 7 bases and J lost 5 bases. Germline assignment: CDR1 SGHVS and CDR2 FNYEAQ. The CDR3 runs to 15 residues. CDR3 in DNA: TGTGCCAGCATCCCCCTAGCGGGAGAGGACAATGAGCAGTTCTTC. Translated: CASIPLAGEDNEQFF.

The V call is TRBV2, the J call TRBJ1-1; D remains ambiguous. Germline lookup yields CDR1 SNHLY and CDR2 FYNNEI. Deletions cut 6 bases from V and 3 bases from J, with 11 bases between. The length of the CDR3 is 13 residues. The CDR3 DNA reads as TGTGCCAGCAGCCCCCGGGTGGACACTGAAGCTTTCTTT. Protein: CASSPRVDTEAFF.

This chain links TRBV4-2 with TRBJ2-1; TRBD2 agrees at 8 bases. Per germline, CDR1 LGHNA and CDR2 YNFKEQ. The CDR3 extends over 16 amino acids. J gave up 5 bases and V 1 base, and 7 bases lay outside the gene matches. For the CDR3, the DNA is TGTGCCAGCAGCCAAGTAGGGACTAGGAACGACAATGAGCAGTTCTTC. This codes for CASSQVGTRNDNEQFF.

This chain uses TRBV11-2 with TRBJ1-1; TRBD1 agrees at 8 bases. Germline-derived CDR1 and CDR2 are SGHAT and FQNNGV. V trimming: 4 bases; J trimming: 3 bases; junction bases outside the gene matches: 13. The CDR3 is 17 residues long. The CDR3 nucleotides read TGTGCCAGCAGCTCAAGTTCAGGGGGCCGCGATGACACTGAAGCTTTCTTT. It translates to CASSSSSGGRDDTEAFF. Based on the CDR3 plus reference TRBV11-2 and TRBJ1-1, the full variable domain is EAGVAQSPRYKIIEKRQSVAFWCNPISGHATLYWYQQILGQGPKLLIQFQNNGVVDDSQLPKDRFSAERLKGVDSTLKIQPAKLEDSAVYLCASSSSSGGRDDTEAFFGQGTRLTVV.

On this clone: The junction departs from germline at one end; a sequencing error may be responsible. The chain couples TRBV6-5 to TRBJ1-1, with 9 bases fitting TRBD1. Germline assignment: CDR1 MNHEY and CDR2 SVGAGI. The CDR3 contains 15 residues. The CDR3 region is CASSYLQGASTEAFF. CDR3 nucleotides: TGTGCCAGCAGCTACTTACAGGGGGCGTCGACTGAAGCTTTCTTT.

This chain joins TRBV28 and TRBJ2-5; D gene unclear. CDR1 is MDHEN, CDR2 SYDVKM, per germline. The V gene lost 3 bases and the J gene lost 4 bases, with 9 bases spanning the gap. This CDR3 is 13 amino acids long. The CDR3 region has the DNA TGTGCCAGCAGTTTGAGGCTGGGAGAGACCCAGTACTTC. It specifies CASSLRLGETQYF.

The rearrangement joins TRBV3-1 (or the pseudogene TRBV3-2) to TRBJ1-4; D unclear. CDR3 length: 14 residues. The germline V gene has CDR1 LGHDT and CDR2 YNNKEL (reference sequence). The germline V and J ends were trimmed by 3 bases and 10 bases, with 15 bases remaining between them. This CDR3 is CASSQVGEPRKLFF. CDR3 bases: TGTGCCAGCAGCCAGGTCGGGGAACCACGAAAACTGTTTTTT.

This chain joins TRBV30 and TRBJ1-5; weak D call: TRBD1 (6 bases). Germline-derived CDR1 and CDR2 are GTSNPN and SVGIG (reference sequence). The CDR3 totals 15 residues. Between the trimmed V and J ends, which lost 3 bases and 5 bases, there was a span of 17 bases. This chain's CDR3 is CAWSEGVRVDQPQHF. In nucleotides, the CDR3 is TGTGCCTGGAGCGAGGGGGTTAGAGTAGATCAGCCCCAGCATTTT.

The V gene is TRBV2, the J gene TRBJ2-2; D not resolved. V was clipped by 4 bases and J by 1 base, with 7 bases between them. Germline-derived CDR1 and CDR2 are SNHLY and FYNNEI. The CDR3 has 14 residues. CDR3 DNA: TGTGCCAGCAGTGGACTCGGGAACACCGGGGAGCTGTTTTTT. This encodes CASSGLGNTGELFF.

The chain employs TRBV27 and TRBJ2-7; the D gene is possibly TRBD2 (5 bases). The CDR3 is 13 amino acids. Germline V gene sequence: CDR1 MNHEY, CDR2 SMNVEV (reference sequence). The V end was cut by 3 bases, the J end by 4 bases, with 10 bases between. The CDR3 DNA reads as TGTGCCAGCAGTTTTAGTGCGGGTTACGAGCAGTACTTC. Translated, it gives CASSFSAGYEQYF.

The genes are TRBV12-5 and TRBJ1-2, with D possibly being TRBD1 (6 bases). The V end lost 3 bases, the J end lost 4 bases, and 9 bases lay between the germline ends. This CDR3 is built from 13 residues. Germline V CDR1 and CDR2: LGHNT, FRNRAP. Written as DNA, the CDR3 is TGTGCTAGTGGTTTTGGGGGGGCCTATGGCTACACCTTC. Its translation: CASGFGGAYGYTF.

The chain employs TRBV11-1 and TRBJ2-2, with D tentatively TRBD1 (5 bases). The CDR3 has 15 residues. V was trimmed by 8 bases and J by 6 bases, leaving 19 bases between them. Germline CDR1 reads SGHAT; CDR2 reads FQDESV (reference sequence). CDR3 bases: TGTGCCAGCTTATCTTCGGGCCCAGGGTCCGGGGAGCTGTTTTTT. Its translation is CASLSSGPGSGELFF.

In nucleotides, the CDR3 is TGTGCCAGCAGCTCCTATCCCGTCAGCGATGGAAACACCATATATTTT. It translates to CASSSYPVSDGNTIYF. This chain uses TRBV7-2 with TRBJ1-3; D is ambiguous. There are 16 residues in the CDR3. The V gene's germline CDR1 is SGHTA and CDR2 FQGNSA. The V and J ends lost 4 bases and 3 bases respectively, with 16 bases between them. Full variable domain (remainder filled in from reference TRBV7-2 and TRBJ1-3): GAGVSQSPSNKVTEKGKDVELRCDPISGHTALYWYRQSLGQGLEFLIYFQGNSAPDKSGLPSDRFSAERTGGSVSTLTIQRTQQEDSAVYLCASSSYPVSDGNTIYFGEGSWLTVV.

The gene calls are TRBV5-1 and TRBJ2-5, with D maybe TRBD2 (5 bases). Germline CDR1 SGHRS, CDR2 YFSETQ. CDR3 length equals 15 residues. V shed 0 bases and J shed 2 bases, with 11 bases lying between them. The CDR3 reads CASSLAPGVQETQYF. DNA for the CDR3: TGCGCCAGCAGCTTGGCCCCCGGGGTACAAGAGACCCAGTACTTC.